Below are 32 T cell receptor beta chains sequenced from a single sample in a study of blood T cell repertoires in COVID-19. This table comes from immunoSEQ multiplex PCR, and its TCRdb copy is limited to in-frame clones, with some not included. The table has 150,000 to 200,000 clones, under 80% seen once; the top ten hold approximately 15%. The sample comprised peripheral blood. The receptors come from a man over 45 who had recovered from COVID-19.

This clone was detected only once. The chain carries TRBV21-1 and TRBJ2-3; the table's D call TRBD1 went unverified against the DNA. TRBV21-1 corresponds to a pseudogene. The CDR3 consists of 15 residues. Written as DNA, the CDR3 is TGTGCCAGCAGCCAAGTTCAGGGGTTCACAGATACGCAGTATTTT. Amino acids: CASSQVQGFTDTQYF.

This clone was detected once. The CDR3 nucleotides are TGTGCCAGCAGCTTAGCTAGCGGAGGCTACAATGAGCAGTTCTTC. The encoded protein is CASSLASGGYNEQFF. The V and J genes are TRBV11-3 and TRBJ2-1; 7 bases map to TRBD2. Germline V lookup: CDR1 SGHNT, CDR2 YENEEA. After removal of 1 base from V and 3 bases from J, the junction contained 3 bases not matched to a gene. This CDR3 region has 15 residues.

In this sample, this clone turned up a few times. V is TRBV6-5 and J is TRBJ2-7; no definite D call. The CDR3 has 12 amino acids. Germline CDR1 is MNHEY and CDR2 is SVGAGI. V lost 8 bases and J 12 bases, leaving 20 bases between the germline ends. In nucleotides, the CDR3 is TGTGCCAGCGCGCTATTCCCGTACCTCCCGTACTTC. This gives the protein CASALFPYLPYF.

This chain joins TRBV27 and TRBJ1-1; D is unclear. This CDR3 has 17 residues. In germline, CDR1 is MNHEY, CDR2 SMNVEV (reference sequence). With 1 base removed from V and 0 bases from J, the gap between germline ends came to 15 bases. CDR3 in amino acids: CASSLYPTGNVNTEAFF. In DNA form, the CDR3 reads TGTGCCAGCAGTTTATACCCGACGGGTAACGTGAACACTGAAGCTTTCTTT.

This clone was seen many times. V is TRBV7-9 and J is TRBJ2-3; D gene ambiguous. From germline, CDR1 is SEHNR and CDR2 FQNEAQ (reference sequence). V shed 6 bases and J shed 6 bases, with 16 bases lying between them. This CDR3 is built from 14 residues. CDR3 residues: CASSYLYTGDTQYF. CDR3 sequence (DNA): TGTGCCAGCAGTTACCTATATACCGGGGATACGCAGTATTTT.

This chain links TRBV19 with TRBJ2-5; tentative D call: TRBD1 (7 bases). Germline CDR1 reads LNHDA; CDR2 reads SQIVND (reference sequence). The CDR3 extends over 15 amino acids. Trimming removed 5 bases from V and 3 bases from J, with 16 bases in between. DNA of the CDR3: TGTGCCAGTAGTGTCGCGGGACAGACTAAAGAGACCCAGTACTTC. This sequence encodes CASSVAGQTKETQYF.

This clone has just one count. The rearrangement uses TRBV11-3 and TRBJ2-1; 7 nucleotides agree with TRBD2. V shed 4 bases, J shed 9 bases, and the junction held 15 bases outside the gene matches. Germline assignment: CDR1 SGHNT and CDR2 YENEEA. The CDR3 is made up of 16 amino acids. CDR3 in DNA: TGTGCCAGCAGCTCCGGACTAGAGCGGATGGGGGGTGAGCAGTTCTTC. Amino acid sequence: CASSSGLERMGGEQFF. Supplemented by reference TRBV11-3 and TRBJ2-1, the full variable domain reads EAGVVQSPRYKIIEKKQPVAFWCNPISGHNTLYWYLQNLGQGPELLIRYENEEAVDDSQLPKDRFSAERLKGVDSTLKIQPAELGDSAVYLCASSSGLERMGGEQFFGPGTRLTVL.

The rearrangement uses TRBV2 and TRBJ1-5, with a possible D match to TRBD1 (6 bases). This CDR3 is built from 16 residues. Trimming left V 1 base short and J 2 bases short, with 12 bases between. The germline gives CDR1 SNHLY, CDR2 FYNNEI. For the CDR3, the DNA is TGTGCCAGCAGTGAAGGAGGGGGACGCGGCAATCAGCCCCAGCATTTT. Encoded protein: CASSEGGGRGNQPQHF.

The chain carries TRBV7-8 and TRBJ2-7, with a tentative D call TRBD2 (7 bases). The V end lost 1 base, the J end lost 4 bases, and 23 bases lay between the germline ends. Germline CDR1 is SGHVS and CDR2 is FQNEAQ. This CDR3 is built from 18 residues. The CDR3 here is CASSLVSGGTGGSYEQYF. The CDR3 bases are TGTGCCAGCAGCTTAGTTTCTGGGGGCACGGGCGGGAGTTACGAGCAGTACTTC.

The chain recombines TRBV7-7 with TRBJ2-3; tentatively, D is TRBD2 (6 bases). The length of the CDR3 is 14 residues. V was pared by 5 bases and J by 2 bases, with 11 bases between. From germline, CDR1 is SSHAT and CDR2 FNYEAQ (reference sequence). In nucleotides, the CDR3 is TGTGCCAGCAGCCCCGGGACTGCCACAGATACGCAGTATTTT. It translates to CASSPGTATDTQYF.

This chain joins TRBV19 and TRBJ2-5, with TRBD1 matching over 11 bases. V shed 4 bases, J shed 1 base, and the junction held 5 bases outside the gene matches. The CDR3 has 16 residues. Germline CDR1 is LNHDA and CDR2 is SQIVND (reference sequence). The DNA of the CDR3 is TGTGCCAGTAGTAATTCCGGGACAGGGGGCCAAGAGACCCAGTACTTC. Translation gives CASSNSGTGGQETQYF.

The chain employs TRBV13 and TRBJ2-2; weak D call: TRBD1 (5 bases). V lost 7 bases, J lost 0 bases, and 9 bases lay in between. The CDR3 is made up of 14 amino acids. Germline V gene sequence: CDR1 PRHDT, CDR2 FYEKMQ (reference sequence). This CDR3 reads CASTGNSNTGELFF. In DNA form, the CDR3 reads TGTGCCAGCACAGGGAACTCGAACACCGGGGAGCTGTTTTTT.

CDR3 in DNA: TGTGCCAGCAGCCCCGGACAGGTCGTCTCACCCCTCCACTTT. Translation: CASSPGQVVSPLHF. This chain uses TRBV7-8 with TRBJ1-6; 7 positions agree with TRBD1. Germline V gene data show CDR1 as SGHVS and CDR2 as FQNEAQ. The V and J ends lost 5 bases and 10 bases, in that order; junction bases with no gene match: 8. This CDR3 has 14 amino acids. The whole variable domain, filled in from reference TRBV7-8 and TRBJ1-6, reads GAGVSQSPRYKVAKRGQDVALRCDPISGHVSLFWYQQALGQGPEFLTYFQNEAQLDKSGLPSDRFFAERPEGSVSTLKIQRTQQEDSAVYLCASSPGQVVSPLHFGNGTRLTVT.

This clone was observed a few times. The rearrangement joins TRBV19 to TRBJ1-2, with TRBD1 matching 7 bases. Losses at the gene ends were 1 base for V and 5 bases for J; bases not matched to a gene: 4. The germline gives CDR1 LNHDA, CDR2 SQIVND (reference sequence). The CDR3 totals 14 residues. The CDR3 DNA reads TGTGCCAGTAGTATAGGCACAGGGGATTATGGCTACACCTTC. It codes for CASSIGTGDYGYTF.

The V call is TRBV25-1, the J call TRBJ1-2; D uncertain. Deletions cut 5 bases from V and 1 base from J, with 8 bases between. CDR3 length: 13 amino acids. Germline assignment: CDR1 MGHDK and CDR2 SYGVNS. As DNA, the CDR3 is TGTGCCAGCAGTATAGCTATTAACTATGGCTACACCTTC. This codes for CASSIAINYGYTF.

This sequence joins TRBV5-1 and TRBJ1-1; TRBD1 matches 7 bases. The CDR3 runs to 14 residues. CDR1 and CDR2 (germline): SGHRS, YFSETQ. Trimming cost V 1 base and J 0 bases; bases outside gene matches: 0. Here the CDR3 DNA reads TGCGCCAGCAGCTTGACAGGGGTGAACACTGAAGCTTTCTTT. It translates to CASSLTGVNTEAFF.

This clone has just one count. The chain is built from TRBV29-1 and TRBJ1-1; no firm D call. The CDR3 is 11 residues long. The germline V gene encodes CDR1 SQVTM and CDR2 ANQGSEA. V lost 4 bases and J lost 5, with 8 bases in between. The CDR3 bases are TGCAGCGTTGGAACGGAGACTGAAGCTTTCTTT. The encoded protein is CSVGTETEAFF.

The chain employs TRBV5-5 and TRBJ2-2; D not certain. CDR3 length equals 15 residues. V was shortened by 0 bases and J by 2 bases, with 8 bases between the two germline ends. Germline V gene data show CDR1 as SGHKS and CDR2 as YYEKEE (reference sequence). Written as DNA, the CDR3 is TGTGCCAGCAGCTTGGCCATCATCAACACCGGGGAGCTGTTTTTT. It is translated as CASSLAIINTGELFF.

This chain uses TRBV14 with TRBJ1-1, with 9 bases identical to TRBD1. The CDR3 extends over 15 amino acids. The trim removed 2 bases at V and 5 bases at J, leaving 6 bases unmatched. CDR1 SGHDN and CDR2 FVKESK come from the germline V gene. In DNA, the CDR3 is TGTGCCAGCAGCCAAATCGGACAGGGGCGGACTGAAGCTTTCTTT. It codes for CASSQIGQGRTEAFF.

The chain couples TRBV5-1 to TRBJ2-7; a weak D match, TRBD2 (5 bases). The V and J ends lost 3 bases and 2 bases respectively, with 12 bases between them. Germline assignment: CDR1 SGHRS and CDR2 YFSETQ. This CDR3 is 14 amino acids long. The CDR3 loop reads CASSSPGIAYEQYF. The CDR3 nucleotides read TGCGCCAGCAGCTCCCCGGGGATTGCCTACGAGCAGTACTTC. The entire variable domain, with the rest obtained from reference TRBV5-1 and TRBJ2-7, is as follows: KAGVTQTPRYLIKTRGQQVTLSCSPISGHRSVSWYQQTPGQGLQFLFEYFSETQRNKGNFPGRFSGRQFSNSRSEMNVSTLELGDSALYLCASSSPGIAYEQYFGPGTRLTVT.

The CDR3 sequence is CASTHDQGAQGYTF. CDR3 nucleotides: TGTGCCAGCACTCACGACCAGGGGGCGCAGGGCTACACCTTC. The chain couples TRBV28 to TRBJ1-2; 8 bases map to TRBD1. V gave up 7 bases and J gave up 8 bases; unmatched junction bases: 12. The CDR3 consists of 14 residues. The germline gives CDR1 MDHEN, CDR2 SYDVKM.

The rearrangement joins TRBV5-1 to TRBJ2-5, with TRBD2 matching over 13 bases. V was pared by 4 bases and J by 4 bases, with 7 bases of the junction left unmatched. There are 16 residues in the CDR3. Germline lookup yields CDR1 SGHRS and CDR2 YFSETQ. The CDR3 DNA reads as TGCGCCAGCAGCCGGAGCCGGACTAGCGGGAGAGAGACCCAGTACTTC. Protein sequence: CASSRSRTSGRETQYF.

This clone was found a few times. V usage is TRBV3-1 (or the pseudogene TRBV3-2) and J usage is TRBJ2-1; 12 nucleotides align to TRBD2. V lost 0 bases, J lost 15 bases, and 15 bases stayed unmatched. CDR1 LGHDT and CDR2 YNNKEL come from the germline V gene (reference sequence). This CDR3 has 17 amino acids. The CDR3 protein is CASSQERQSELAGGTFF. CDR3 in DNA: TGTGCCAGCAGCCAAGAGAGGCAGTCGGAACTAGCGGGAGGTACGTTCTTC.

The chain couples TRBV19 to TRBJ2-1; D might be TRBD2 (5 bases). Trimming shortened V by 5 bases and J by 9 bases, and 11 bases separated the two germline ends. CDR3 length equals 12 residues. Germline-derived CDR1 and CDR2 are LNHDA and SQIVND (reference sequence). CDR3 in amino acids: CASSPGVSEQFF. As DNA, the CDR3 is TGTGCCAGTAGTCCCGGGGTGTCTGAGCAGTTCTTC.

The chain uses TRBV3-1 (or the pseudogene TRBV3-2) and TRBJ2-4; tentative D call: TRBD2 (5 bases). Germline-derived CDR1 and CDR2 are LGHDT and YNNKEL (reference sequence). The CDR3 has 15 residues. V lost 0 bases and J 6 bases, leaving 12 bases between the germline ends. CDR3 bases: TGTGCCAGCAGCCAAGATATCAACGAGGGAAACATTCAGTACTTC. Its translation: CASSQDINEGNIQYF.

The genes are TRBV6-1 and TRBJ1-4; the D is unclear. The ends were cut back, 3 bases at V and 7 bases at J, with 12 bases in the middle. Germline CDR1 reads MNHNS; CDR2 reads SASEGT. The CDR3 is 14 residues long. The CDR3 loop reads CASSDPIGGEKLFF. CDR3 DNA sequence: TGTGCCAGCAGTGACCCGATTGGAGGTGAAAAACTGTTTTTT.

The chain carries TRBV7-3 and TRBJ2-7; 9 bases align to TRBD2. This CDR3 is built from 15 residues. V gave up 1 base and J gave up 5 bases; unmatched junction bases: 6. Germline lookup yields CDR1 SGHTA and CDR2 FQGTGA. CDR3: CASSLMPSGNNEQYF. The CDR3 region has the DNA TGTGCCAGCAGCTTAATGCCTAGCGGGAACAACGAGCAGTACTTC.

The chain couples TRBV7-9 to TRBJ1-1; D unresolved. CDR3 length: 14 amino acids. Germline lookup yields CDR1 SEHNR and CDR2 FQNEAQ (reference sequence). With 5 bases removed from V and 4 bases from J, the gap between germline ends came to 14 bases. The CDR3 sequence: CASSPRSAGTEAFF. The DNA of the CDR3 is TGTGCCAGCAGCCCCCGGTCGGCGGGCACTGAAGCTTTCTTT.

The chain carries TRBV5-1 and TRBJ1-4; possibly TRBD1 for D (6 bases). V shed 4 bases and J shed 6 bases, with 16 bases lying between them. The germline CDR1 and CDR2 sequences are SGHRS and YFSETQ. CDR3 size: 15 residues. The CDR3 DNA reads TGCGCCAGCAGCCCCACAGGACAGCCCGATGAAAAACTGTTTTTT. This sequence encodes CASSPTGQPDEKLFF.

V and J are TRBV15 and TRBJ2-1; 7 bases are a match to TRBD2. CDR1 is LNHNV and CDR2 is YYDKDF in the germline V gene (reference sequence). The CDR3 loop spans 16 amino acids. V shed 5 bases and J 1 base; nucleotides not matched to a gene: 8. The CDR3: CATSATASGSYNEQFF. CDR3 DNA sequence: TGTGCCACCAGCGCCACCGCTAGCGGTTCCTACAATGAGCAGTTCTTC.

The chain recombines TRBV5-8 with TRBJ2-2, with 10 bases lining up with TRBD1. This CDR3 has 20 residues. Unmatched junction bases numbered 14, after V lost 3 bases and J lost 0 bases. The germline V gene has CDR1 SGHTS and CDR2 YDEGEE. The CDR3 nucleotides are TGTGCCAGCAGCTCCCCCCCGGGACAGGGGACCTATTCGAACACCGGGGAGCTGTTTTTT. Its protein is CASSSPPGQGTYSNTGELFF.

This clone was seen a handful of times. The J gene is TRBJ2-7, the V gene TRBV7-9; 8 bases agree with TRBD1. The CDR3 is 14 amino acids. Losses at the gene ends were 3 bases for V and 5 bases for J; bases not matched to a gene: 6. In germline, CDR1 is SEHNR, CDR2 FQNEAQ (reference sequence). The CDR3 DNA reads TGTGCCAGCAGCTTCCGGACAGGGCGCGACGAGCAGTACTTC. This translates into CASSFRTGRDEQYF. The full variable domain, in which reference TRBV7-9 and TRBJ2-7 provide the parts outside the CDR3, is DTGVSQNPRHKITKRGQNVTFRCDPISEHNRLYWYRQTLGQGPEFLTYFQNEAQLEKSRLLSDRFSAERPKGSFSTLEIQRTEQGDSAMYLCASSFRTGRDEQYFGPGTRLTVT.